This T cell receptor beta chain was captured by sequencing in a study of cytomegalovirus exposure and HLA in healthy donors. General observations from the study: Most subjects' HLA-A and HLA-B alleles were reportedly predicted from TCR beta sequences. The study assumed roughly uniform donor sequencing depth for presence/absence analyses.

The CDR3 is 13 amino acids. The V gene's germline CDR1 is SGHNT and CDR2 YYREEE (reference sequence). With 0 bases removed from V and 6 bases from J, the gap between germline ends came to 9 bases. In the case of this clone: Its target is unknown.

Primers included in the PCR were 60 Vbeta and 13 Jbeta primers. Profiling relied on immunoSEQ multiplex PCR, and the TCRdb table lists in-frame clones only, not all of them. The data hold roughly 99,000 clones, with around 74% observed a single time. The J gene is TRBJ1-1, the V gene TRBV5-4; D is undetermined. The sample taken for sequencing was PBMCs. This TCR was sampled from a woman in her forties in good health and CMV-seropositive. Written as DNA, the CDR3 is TGTGCCAGCAGCTTGGTGGGAGGAGCTGAAGCTTTCTTT. Translation gives CASSLVGGAEAFF. Combining the CDR3 with reference TRBV5-4 and TRBJ1-1 gives the whole variable domain ETGVTQSPTHLIKTRGQQVTLRCSSQSGHNTVSWYQQALGQGPQFIFQYYREEENGRGNFPPRFSGLQFPNYSSELNVNALELDDSALYLCASSLVGGAEAFFGQGTRLTVV.